This T cell receptor (beta chain) was observed in a study of T cell repertoires in cytomegalovirus infection. Study information: In the study, CMV epitopes included recently identified HLA-C-restricted and well-studied HLA-B-restricted ones. Indications of both CMV infection and matching HLA type were provided by public TCR beta signatures. Study-level results: Totalled public TCR beta family frequency picked out people who carried CMV plus the relevant HLA. HLA-C-restricted CMV-specific TCR beta clonotypes prevailed in the ex vivo response.

Germline trimming cut 5 bases from V and 3 bases from J; bases unmatched to any gene: 13. Germline V gene lookup returns CDR1 MNHEY and CDR2 SVGAGI. The CDR3 runs to 16 residues. TCRdb called the reads again in MiXCR, with one record for every CDR3 protein. Of about 470,000 distinct CDR3 sequences detected, about two fifths appear once; the ten largest clones hold around 44%. About this clonotype itself: The antigen remains undetermined.

The V gene is TRBV6-5, the J gene TRBJ2-7, with TRBD2 matching over 7 bases. The sequencing used cultured PBMCs, collected from culture after CMV antigen stimulation. The receptor was derived from a human donor in good health (CMV status not recorded). Some clones in this sample may be carry-over from other donors' samples. The CDR3 loop reads CASSRSGVNRGYEQYF. As DNA, the CDR3 is TGTGCCAGCAGTCGGAGCGGGGTTAACCGGGGCTACGAGCAGTACTTC.